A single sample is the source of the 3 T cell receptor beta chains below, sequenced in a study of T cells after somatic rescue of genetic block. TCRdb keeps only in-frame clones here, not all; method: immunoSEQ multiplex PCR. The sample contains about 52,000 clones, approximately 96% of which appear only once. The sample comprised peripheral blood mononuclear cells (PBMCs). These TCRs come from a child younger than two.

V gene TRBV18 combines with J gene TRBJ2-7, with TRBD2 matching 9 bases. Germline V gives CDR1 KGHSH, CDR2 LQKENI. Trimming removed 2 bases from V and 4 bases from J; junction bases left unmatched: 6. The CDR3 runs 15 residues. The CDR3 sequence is CASSPSASGMYEQYF. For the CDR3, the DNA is TGTGCCAGCTCACCAAGCGCTAGCGGGATGTACGAGCAGTACTTC.

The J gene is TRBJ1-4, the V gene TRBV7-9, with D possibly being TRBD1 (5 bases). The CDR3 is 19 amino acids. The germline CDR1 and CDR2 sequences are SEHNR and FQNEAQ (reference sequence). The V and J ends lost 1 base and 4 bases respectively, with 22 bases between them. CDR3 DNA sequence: TGTGCCAGCAGCTTAGGTAGAACAGGTTACAGGAAGAGTAATGAAAAACTGTTTTTT. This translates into CASSLGRTGYRKSNEKLFF.

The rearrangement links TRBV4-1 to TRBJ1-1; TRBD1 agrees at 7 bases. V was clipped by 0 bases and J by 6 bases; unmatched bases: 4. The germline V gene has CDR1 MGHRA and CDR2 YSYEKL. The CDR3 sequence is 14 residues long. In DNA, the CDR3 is TGCGCCAGCAGCCAAGAAAAGGGGGCCCCTGAAGCTTTCTTT. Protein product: CASSQEKGAPEAFF.